This section outlines one TCR beta chain sequence together with its context. Arm-PCR of CDR3 regions and iRepertoire HTBI primers were used to build TCR beta libraries. TCRdb passed the multiplex PCR reads through MiXCR, listing each CDR3 protein once. Here the sample spans hundreds of thousands of distinct CDR3 sequences, around 15% being singletons. The record originates from a study of regulatory T cells in long-lasting Graves disease. Time point described: newly diagnosed GD, antithyroid drugs for less than 3 months. Isolated PBMC RNA provided the starting material for the TCR library. Germline V CDR1 and CDR2: SGHTA, FQGTGA. The J segment lost 6 bases and the V segment lost 5 bases, leaving 5 bases of the junction unmatched. The CDR3 consists of 14 residues. This sample also appeared in a second study, on T cells in Graves' hyperthyroidism and ophthalmopathy. This second report adds: On the basis of clinical symptoms, serum thyroxine and TRAb, thyroid ultrasound and orbital computed tomography, diagnoses were made.

The clonotype comes from a young woman with Graves disease. The chain is built from TRBV7-3 and TRBJ2-1; 9 bases fit TRBD1. The sequencing here drew on peripheral blood mononuclear cells (PBMCs), taken at new diagnosis, from a patient treated with antithyroid drugs. DNA of the CDR3: TGTGCCAGCAGCCGGGACAGGGCAGGCAATGAGCAGTTCTTC. It encodes CASSRDRAGNEQFF.